Listed below are T cell receptor beta chains from one sample, sequenced in a study of early T cells in non-severe SARS-CoV-2 infection. TCRdb re-called the 5' RACE reads with MiXCR, one entry per CDR3 protein. The top ten clones hold around 5.8% of a sample with 80,000 to 100,000 distinct CDR3 sequences, 14% of them seen once. What was sequenced was whole blood. These receptors came from an adult who was a healthcare worker with PCR-confirmed SARS-CoV-2 infection or an uninfected control (not recorded which). The CDR3 runs from the conserved cysteine through the conserved F or W. D genes are given only for firm matches. Clone size is given for some rows only: seen once, a few or many times, or a class if the clone is expanded.

-	-	TRBV2	TRBJ2-1	TGTGCCAGCACTACAATAGCCTACAATGAGCAGTTCTTC	CASTTIAYNEQFF
few	TRBD1	TRBV12-5	TRBJ1-1	TGTGCTAGTGGTTTCGGGACAGTACAGAACACTGAAGCTTTCTTT	CASGFGTVQNTEAFF
few	-	TRBV6-6	TRBJ1-1	TGTGCCAGCAGTTTTCGGGCCCCAGGACGCACTGAAGCTTTCTTT	CASSFRAPGRTEAFF
-	-	TRBV6-1	TRBJ1-1	TGTGCCAGCAGGAGAGACGCGGGTGACACTGAAGCTTTCTTT	CASRRDAGDTEAFF
-	-	TRBV5-4	TRBJ1-2	TGTGCCAGCAGCTTGAAGGGGACCTCTAACTATGGCTACACCTTC	CASSLKGTSNYGYTF
-	-	TRBV5-4	TRBJ1-1	TGTGCCAGCAACAAAGGTCTACCTACGGGGGACACTGAAGCTTTCTTT	CASNKGLPTGDTEAFF
-	-	TRBV12-3/TRBV12-4	TRBJ1-3	TGTGCCAGCAGTTCCCGAGGAGGGTTCTCTGGAAACACCATATATTTT	CASSSRGGFSGNTIYF
-	-	TRBV28	TRBJ2-3	TGTGCCAGCAGTTTCGCCGGGACCACAGATACGAAGTATTTT	CASSFAGTTDTKYF
-	-	TRBV7-2	TRBJ1-4	TGTGCCAGCACAGGGGTGAAAGAAAAACTGTTTTTT	CASTGVKEKLFF
few	TRBD1	TRBV29-1	TRBJ2-3	TGCAGCACCGGTAATAGGGGGCTTGGCACAGATACGCAGTATTTT	CSTGNRGLGTDTQYF
few	-	TRBV20-1	TRBJ2-3	TGCAGTGCTAGAGAAGGTACCACATACACAGATACGCAGTATTTT	CSAREGTTYTDTQYF
once	-	TRBV29-1	TRBJ2-3	TGCAGCGTCCCTACCTTTGGTGCAGATACGCAGTATTTT	CSVPTFGADTQYF
few	-	TRBV3-1	TRBJ2-2	TGTGCCAGCAGGCCCGGGACACCTAACACCGGGGAGCTGTTTTTT	CASRPGTPNTGELFF
few	TRBD1	TRBV20-1	TRBJ2-7	TGCAGTGCTAGAGGGGGACAGGGATCAAGGGAGCAGTACTTC	CSARGGQGSREQYF
few	-	TRBV29-1	TRBJ1-2	TGCAGCGTTGAGATGGATGGCTACACCTTC	CSVEMDGYTF
many	TRBD2	TRBV7-2	TRBJ2-3	TGTGCCAGCAGCATCAAACTAGCGGGGGGGCCCGATACGCAGTATTTT	CASSIKLAGGPDTQYF
-	-	TRBV6-5	TRBJ2-7	TGTGCCAGCAGTTACGGCCAGGGAATTTTCGAGCAGTACTTC	CASSYGQGIFEQYF
few	-	TRBV5-6	TRBJ2-6	TGTGCCAGCAAAACCCCTCTGACTTTCTCTGGGGCCAACGTCCTGACTTTC	CASKTPLTFSGANVLTF
-	TRBD1	TRBV6-6	TRBJ1-5	TGTGCCAGCAGTTCTGGACAGGGCAATCAGCCCCAGCATTTT	CASSSGQGNQPQHF
many	-	TRBV11-2	TRBJ2-1	TGTGCCAGCAGCTTTGAATCCGGGACTGGCGGGGTTTCCTACAATGAGCAGTTCTTC	CASSFESGTGGVSYNEQFF
many	-	TRBV9	TRBJ1-3	TGTGCCAGCAGCCCCCCCGCGGGCTCGGGAAACACCATATATTTT	CASSPPAGSGNTIYF
few	-	TRBV4-1	TRBJ1-6	TGCGCCAGCAGCCAAGATCGGAGGCCTTCACCCCTCCACTTT	CASSQDRRPSPLHF
many	-	TRBV6-5	TRBJ2-7	TGTGCCAGCAGTTCATCGAGGGAGTACGAGCAGTACTTC	CASSSSREYEQYF
-	TRBD1	TRBV18	TRBJ2-7	TGTGCCAGCTCACCCGCCGTTCGACAGGGGGACGAGCAGTACTTC	CASSPAVRQGDEQYF
few	-	TRBV7-8	TRBJ1-3	TGTGCCAGCAGCTTACCCTCCGGAACCTCTGGAAACACCATATATTTT	CASSLPSGTSGNTIYF
-	TRBD2	TRBV15	TRBJ2-3	TGTGCCACCAGCACGATCGGGGGGGACCGCACAGATACGCAGTATTTT	CATSTIGGDRTDTQYF
few	-	TRBV11-3	TRBJ2-3	TGTGCCAGCAGCTTGATAGCAGATACGCAGTATTTT	CASSLIADTQYF
few	TRBD1	TRBV28	TRBJ2-3	TGTGCCGGGGGACAGTGGCAGATTGCGCAGTATTTT	CAGGQWQIAQYF
-	-	TRBV4-1	TRBJ1-4	TGCGCCAGCAGCCAACCACTTGGGACAAAGGAAAAACTGTTTTTT	CASSQPLGTKEKLFF
-	-	TRBV4-2	TRBJ2-3	TGTGCCAGCAGCCAAGGAGGTGGGGGGATCACAGATACGCAGTATTTT	CASSQGGGGITDTQYF
many	-	TRBV29-1	TRBJ1-1	TGCAGCGTTGCGGGGACATTGAACACTGAAGCTTTCTTT	CSVAGTLNTEAFF
-	TRBD2	TRBV6-2/TRBV6-3	TRBJ2-7	TGTGCCAGCAAGGAGGGACTAGCCCCCTCCTACGAGCAGTACTTC	CASKEGLAPSYEQYF
few	-	TRBV4-2	TRBJ2-3	TGTGCCAGCAGCCGTCGGGGACCTGGTTCAAATACGCAGTATTTT	CASSRRGPGSNTQYF
-	TRBD1	TRBV19	TRBJ1-1	TGTGCCAGTAGTGAGGCGCAGGGGGCCACTGAAGCTTTCTTT	CASSEAQGATEAFF
many	-	TRBV7-2	TRBJ2-1	TGTGCCAGCAGTTCCATGAGCTCCTACAATGAGCAGTTCTTC	CASSSMSSYNEQFF
-	-	TRBV29-1	TRBJ2-1	TGCAGCTCATGCCCCAGCTCGAATGAGCAGTTCTTC	CSSCPSSNEQFF
-	TRBD2	TRBV19	TRBJ2-3	TGTGCCAGTAGTTTCCAGCGGGGGGGCACAGATACGCAGTATTTT	CASSFQRGGTDTQYF
many	-	TRBV27	TRBJ2-1	TGTGCCAGCAGTTTATACAATGAGCAGTTCTTC	CASSLYNEQFF
many	TRBD1	TRBV6-1	TRBJ2-7	TGTGCCAGCATAGCGGACAGGGGGCTTTACGAGCAGTACTTC	CASIADRGLYEQYF
few	-	TRBV29-1	TRBJ2-1	TGCAGCGTCTGCGTTGGGGGAAATGAGCAGTTCTTC	CSVCVGGNEQFF
few	-	TRBV9	TRBJ1-2	TGTGCCAGCAGCGTAGCCGGCTATGGCTACACCTTC	CASSVAGYGYTF
-	-	TRBV6-5	TRBJ1-1	TGTGCCAGCAGTTACTCCGCACGGGGGGCCTCCACTGAAGCTTTCTTT	CASSYSARGASTEAFF
-	-	TRBV14	TRBJ1-2	TGTGCCAGCAGCCAAAGATCGAACTATGGCTACACCTTC	CASSQRSNYGYTF
few	TRBD1	TRBV6-6	TRBJ2-7	TGTGCCATCCGGGACAGACCCTACGAGCAGTACTTC	CAIRDRPYEQYF
-	TRBD1	TRBV25-1	TRBJ1-2	TGTGCCAGCAGTGAGGTGACAGGGAATGGCTACACCTTC	CASSEVTGNGYTF
-	-	TRBV29-1	TRBJ2-7	TGCAGCGTTGAGAGGTCTGACGGTCCCTACGAGCAGTACTTC	CSVERSDGPYEQYF
few	-	TRBV11-2	TRBJ2-7	TGTGCCAGCAGCTTCTTGGACTCCCCTATATCCTACGAGCAGTACTTC	CASSFLDSPISYEQYF
few	TRBD1	TRBV28	TRBJ1-2	TGTGCCAGCAGTTTGTTTGGGACAGGGGATGGCTACACCTTC	CASSLFGTGDGYTF
-	TRBD1	TRBV20-1	TRBJ1-2	TGCAGTGCTCCTCCGGGACAGGGGGCGATTGGCTACACCTTC	CSAPPGQGAIGYTF
many	TRBD1	TRBV6-5	TRBJ1-1	TGTGCCAGCAGTCCCGGGGACAGGGTCACTGAAGCTTTCTTT	CASSPGDRVTEAFF